The source of this T cell receptor (beta chain) is a study of T cells in Graves' hyperthyroidism and ophthalmopathy (dated by TCRdb to about 2019). Turning to the overall study: Peripheral blood samples were taken at the time of initial diagnosis, prior to any treatment. TCR V-J signatures able to tell the groups apart were searched for in a discovery cohort of 100 patients, of whom roughly 42 had Graves' ophthalmopathy and around 57 had stable Graves' hyperthyroidism. Prospective prediction of ophthalmopathy was tested in an independent validation cohort of 18 to 20 hyperthyroidism patients and 17 patients who later progressed to ophthalmopathy. The 95 to 100 discovery patients were randomly split 7:3 into training and test sets. The study also compared thyroid tissue and blood T-cell repertoires from more than five Graves' hyperthyroidism patients. After sampling, hyperthyroidism patients received methimazole starting at 30 mg daily, and ophthalmopathy patients received high-dose intravenous methylprednisolone. The paper describes TCR Vbeta CDR3 sequencing of some 130 peripheral blood samples, made up of 43 ophthalmopathy patients, around 78 hyperthyroidism patients and some 17 progressor patients.

Graves' hyperthyroidism was defined as stable when no progression to ophthalmopathy occurred over 18 months of follow-up. Hyperthyroidism patients were newly diagnosed, had a disease duration of under 2 months, and were aged 18 to 65 years. The study excluded patients with uncontrolled infections, other autoimmune diseases, pregnancy or lactation. Diagnoses relied on clinical symptoms, serum thyroxine and TRAb, thyroid ultrasound and orbital computed tomography. PBMCs were separated from around 9.1 ml of fresh peripheral blood using Ficoll-Paque density gradient centrifugation. Total RNA was extracted using Trizol reagent, and RNA quality was assessed on an Agilent 2100 Bioanalyzer. Amplification of TCR beta CDR3 regions was carried out from RNA transcripts. A first-round RT-PCR of the TCR CDR3 used the HTBI primer set with the Qiagen OneStep RT-PCR kit. The libraries were constructed in a second round of multiplex PCR and then size-selected and purified. The libraries were sequenced on an Illumina HiSeq2000 using paired-end 100 bp reads. The original pipeline was this. SOAPnuke was used to process the raw data, with reads discarded if the reads contained adapters or uncalled bases, had a mean Phred below 15, or lacked an exact constant-primer or identifier match. High-quality paired reads were merged with COPE v1.2.5, and unique nucleotide sequences were defined as clonotypes. MiTCR v1.1 was used to align the clonotypes against IMGT TRBV, TRBD and TRBJ reference segments. The analysis included only V-J combinations with a frequency above 0.0001, which together covered roughly 99% of the repertoires. A TCS score was defined as the ratio between F50 (clonal expansion) and ExV (chaos), using BLOSUM62-based TCRdist between CDR3 peptides within each V-J. Welch's t-statistics and random forest reduced roughly 540 V-J features to fewer than 15, which were used in a naive Bayes classifier (R e1071). Through fastp at Q25 and MiXCR, TCRdb rebuilt clones from the public reads, retaining in-frame beta chains. For every CDR3 protein sequence, its rows merge into one entry that carries the most common genes and DNA. None of the V and J calls come from the authors' own analysis; TCRdb made them. This sample lists around 200,000 distinct CDR3 sequences; approximately 17% were detected once. The ten most abundant clones make up roughly 32% of the sample.

There are 15 amino acids in the CDR3, from cysteine to phenylalanine inclusive. CDR3 DNA is the only sequence kept; it has 45 bases, read in frame from the first base. V trim: 3 bases; J trim: 7 bases; unmatched bases: 6. This clonotype was counted at least ten times. This receptor's antigen is unknown. One base away there is no much larger clone; base qualities are not given. General conclusions and limits of the study: A model built on a 13 V-J signature distinguished ophthalmopathy from stable hyperthyroidism, reaching 85% to 90% sensitivity and about 81% specificity in cross-validation and 80%/75% in testing. In validation, the model predicted progression to ophthalmopathy a median of 6.5 months before onset, with around 70% sensitivity and roughly 73% specificity. Most expanded thyroid clonotypes (frequency above 0.001) were also found in blood, which suggests that blood repertoires may mirror thyroid immune responses. No statistical method was used to set the sample size in advance, and investigators knew the group allocation.

The rearranged segments are TRBV12-3 or TRBV12-4 and TRBJ2-1, and TRBD2 matches 10 of the central bases. The receptor was derived from a woman aged 50 to 60 with Graves' hyperthyroidism. Sequenced input: blood. The DNA sequence is TGTGCCAGCAGTTTCGTCAGCGGGGGGGCTAATGAGCAGTTCTTC. The translation is CASSFVSGGANEQFF.